This TCR beta chain originates from a study of blood T cell repertoires in COVID-19 (dated by TCRdb to the early 2020s). Study-level background: Collaborator samples came from the United States, Italy and Spain and covered acute and convalescent phases of COVID-19. HLA class I and class II types, where available, came from metadata supplied by the sample provider rather than from assay-based typing. Deeply sampled blood TCRbeta repertoires from subjects exposed to, actively infected with, or recovered from COVID-19 were included in the dataset. The material from the prospective study consisted of cDNA or gDNA derived from T cells, B-cell-depleted T cells, or PBMCs. Sample metadata almost always included a de-identified subject ID, COVID-19 status, age in years and sex. The repertoires were released in a freely available public database meant as a resource for research on the immune response to SARS-CoV-2. Samples were obtained from the ongoing ImmuneRACE study (first 160 participants) and from about 1,300 subjects provided by 6 global collaborators. What the research found in general, with its limitations: The quantity of clinical and demographic metadata differed by source and by participant and was supplied without curation.

V is reduced by 0 bases and J by 5 bases, leaving a spacing of 13 bases between them. Taken from cysteine to phenylalanine, the CDR3 has 16 residues. The sequence is cut down to CDR3 DNA, 48 bases in frame from base 1. CDR1 and CDR2 are drawn from the germline V gene: MNHEY, SVGAGI. TCRbeta CDR3 regions were amplified from genomic DNA using the immunoSEQ Assay, a bias-controlled multiplex PCR. Processing in the source paper ran as follows. The number of nucleated cells in each sample was estimated by amplification of reference gene primers within the assay. To quantify the absolute abundance of each unique TCRbeta CDR3 rearrangement, sequence reads were collapsed and filtered. For each sample, productive Simpson clonality was calculated as the square root of Simpson's diversity index across productive rearrangements. TCRdb re-hosts the immuneACCESS table, in-frame sequences only. Its copies lack some clones; in the studies checked, an unresolved V gene accounts for under half of them, and the cause for the rest is not known. Clone size and the V and J calls come from that table; the DNA yielded D and trimming. In this sample the table shows 150,000 to 200,000 clones, about 80% of which occur a single time. The top ten hold less than 30% of the sample.

Whole blood was collected in K2EDTA tubes by collaborating institutions according to the institutions' own protocols. Collaborator samples were shipped for TCRbeta analysis as frozen whole blood, isolated PBMCs, or DNA extracted from either sample type. As regards this clone: The antigen it recognizes is unknown. The sample holds no much larger clone one base away, and base qualities are not on file.

The rearrangement combines TRBV6-5 with TRBJ1-4; the D gene is perhaps TRBD1, on 5 matching bases. The origin of this receptor is a woman in her 70s with acute or convalescent COVID-19. Sample: peripheral blood. CDR3 region: CASSYSIIAGNEKLFF. The nucleotides are TGTGCCAGCAGTTACTCGATCATAGCAGGGAATGAAAAACTGTTTTTT.